The entry below gives a single T cell receptor (beta chain) sequence along with its context. What it binds is unknown. This sample is drawn from a study of post-analysis software for immune sequencing data. Germline loops: CDR1 LGHDT, CDR2 YNNKEL (reference sequence). The CDR3 extends over 14 amino acids. J gave up 7 bases and V 1 base, and 4 bases lay outside the gene matches. cDNA libraries for TCR beta contained unique molecular identifiers. TCRdb re-analysed the PCR reads in MiXCR, keeping a single row per CDR3 protein. This sample has hundreds of thousands of distinct CDR3 sequences, with approximately 59% found just once. Study-wide findings and caveats: A handful of TRBV segments occurring more often in patients than controls included TRBV5-6, TRBV5-1 and TRBV20-1.

The sample was blood. The sequence was collected from a girl aged 2 to 10 with multiple sclerosis. The gene calls are TRBV3-1 and TRBJ2-1, with 7 bases matching TRBD1. In nucleotides, the CDR3 is TGTGCCAGCAGCCAAGGGGCAGGGGGAAATGAGCAGTTCTTC. Translating it yields CASSQGAGGNEQFF.